The T cell receptor (beta chain) described here comes from a study of blood T cell repertoires in COVID-19. Produced via immunoSEQ multiplex PCR; TCRdb's table is partial and in-frame only. This table holds roughly 86,000 clones, around three quarters found once. The length of the CDR3 is 16 residues. Germline V CDR1 and CDR2: SGHRS, YFSETQ. Between the trimmed V and J ends, which lost 0 bases and 5 bases, there was a span of 17 bases. This chain links TRBV5-1 with TRBJ2-5; D perhaps matches TRBD2 (6 bases). Sequencing input: peripheral blood. The sequence came from a man aged 45-65 years who had recovered from COVID-19. Written as DNA, the CDR3 is TGCGCCAGCAGCTTGGGAATCGGGGGAGGCCGGGAGACCCAGTACTTC. This codes for CASSLGIGGGRETQYF.